The 30 T cell receptor beta chains below come from one sample, sequenced in a study of blood T cells in healthy people across ages. The second PCR ran roughly 6 to 11 cycles with a sample-barcoded 5' primer and J-beta primers. TCRdb reanalysed the 5' RACE reads using MiXCR and keeps one entry per CDR3 protein. The table has 700,000 to 950,000 distinct CDR3 sequences, about 62% seen once. The material sequenced was blood. The receptors were gathered from a man aged 25-45 years in good health.

The V and J genes are TRBV7-9 and TRBJ2-7; D possibly corresponds to TRBD1 (5 bases). V was pared by 7 bases and J by 5 bases, with 21 bases between. CDR1 and CDR2 from the germline V gene are SEHNR and FQNEAQ (reference sequence). The CDR3 has 15 amino acids. The CDR3 here is CASKREAGSLDEQYF. The CDR3 region has the DNA TGTGCCAGCAAAAGAGAAGCAGGGTCGCTGGACGAGCAGTACTTC.

The CDR3 spells CASSLATSGLSYEQYF. The CDR3 DNA reads as TGTGCCAGCAGTTTAGCGACTAGCGGGCTTTCCTACGAGCAGTACTTC. The V and J genes are TRBV12-3 or TRBV12-4 and TRBJ2-7; TRBD2 matches 10 bases. V lost 0 bases, J lost 1 base, and 3 bases stayed unmatched. The CDR3 totals 16 residues.

The gene calls are TRBV7-8 and TRBJ2-1; 10 bases line up with TRBD2. Germline CDR1 is SGHVS and CDR2 is FQNEAQ. The CDR3 is 21 amino acids. V lost 0 bases to trimming and J lost 1 base; unmatched junction nucleotides: 15. The CDR3 loop reads CASSLAPGTSENRRSYNEQFF. Here the CDR3 DNA reads TGTGCCAGCAGCTTAGCCCCCGGGACTAGCGAGAACAGGCGGTCCTACAATGAGCAGTTCTTC.

In regard to this clonotype: A much more abundant neighbour one base away suggests this may be a read error. The chain is built from TRBV7-2 and TRBJ2-5; no reliable D call. Per the germline V gene, CDR1 is SGHTA and CDR2 is FQGNSA. This CDR3 has 13 amino acids. This CDR3 is CASSFTGQGTQYF. The CDR3 DNA is TGTGCCAGCAGCTTTACTGGTCAAGGGACCCAGTACTTC.

As for this clonotype: This may come from a read error, since a much larger clone is one base off. This chain uses TRBV20-1 with TRBJ1-2; tentatively, D is TRBD1 (6 bases). The V end lost 5 bases, the J end lost 0 bases, and 19 bases lay between the germline ends. This CDR3 is built from 16 residues. CDR1 and CDR2 (germline): DFQATT, SNEGSKA (reference sequence). CDR3 residues: CSAGGRQPLSNYGYTF. The CDR3 region has the DNA TGCAGTGCTGGGGGGCGACAGCCCCTCTCTAACTATGGCTACACCTTC.

V is TRBV30 and J is TRBJ2-5; D is possibly TRBD1 (6 bases). This CDR3 has 14 amino acids. Germline CDR1 and CDR2: GTSNPN and SVGIG (reference sequence). The V gene lost 0 bases and the J gene lost 1 base, with 9 bases spanning the gap. The CDR3 region is CAWSVGGSQETQYF. In nucleotides, the CDR3 is TGTGCCTGGAGTGTAGGGGGATCCCAAGAGACCCAGTACTTC.

The genes are TRBV5-1 and TRBJ1-6, with 7 bases that match TRBD1. CDR3 size: 15 residues. Looked up from germline, CDR1 is SGHRS and CDR2 is YFSETQ. V dropped 4 bases and J dropped 8; count of bases not matched to a gene: 9. CDR3 coding DNA: TGCGCCAGCAGCCCCCAGGGGGGGGGTGATTCACCCCTCCACTTT. It translates to CASSPQGGGDSPLHF.

The CDR3 DNA reads as TGTGCCAGCAGCATTGGGGGCCGGGGTAGTGGCTACACCTTC. This codes for CASSIGGRGSGYTF. The chain uses TRBV5-6 and TRBJ1-2, with D maybe TRBD1 (6 bases). The CDR3 is 14 amino acids. Germline CDR1 reads SGHDT; CDR2 reads YYEEEE. Trimming took 4 bases from V and 7 from J, leaving 17 bases between them.

This sequence joins TRBV13 and TRBJ1-6, with 7 bases identical to TRBD1. This CDR3 contains 15 residues. Germline V CDR1 and CDR2: PRHDT, FYEKMQ (reference sequence). The V segment lost 5 bases and the J segment 9 bases; nucleotides outside the gene matches: 10. In DNA, the CDR3 is TGTGCCAGCAGCCCCAGGGACAGTTACAGTTCACCCCTCCACTTT. Translated, it gives CASSPRDSYSSPLHF.

This chain joins TRBV6-5 and TRBJ2-1; D is possibly TRBD2 (7 bases). The CDR3 is 14 residues long. Trimming pared 7 bases from V and 4 bases from J, leaving 14 bases between. The germline CDR1 and CDR2 sequences are MNHEY and SVGAGI. CDR3 region: CASKPGGQYNEQFF. CDR3 DNA: TGTGCCAGCAAACCGGGGGGCCAGTACAATGAGCAGTTCTTC.

This clonotype turned up a few times. Written as DNA, the CDR3 is TGTGCCAGCAGTCTACGACCAAACCCAAACTCTGGGGCCAACGTCCTGACTTTC. Its translation: CASSLRPNPNSGANVLTF. This rearrangement joins TRBV7-2 to TRBJ2-6; D is unresolved. CDR3 length equals 18 residues. Trimming pared 6 bases from V and 0 bases from J, leaving 18 bases between. The germline CDR1 and CDR2 sequences are SGHTA and FQGNSA.

The rearrangement uses TRBV20-1 and TRBJ2-5; tentative D call: TRBD2 (7 bases). Germline V gene lookup returns CDR1 DFQATT and CDR2 SNEGSKA (reference sequence). V was pared by 6 bases and J by 5 bases, with 19 bases between. The CDR3 is 14 residues long. The CDR3 loop is CSASYRGGIETQYF. The CDR3, as DNA: TGCAGTGCATCCTATAGGGGGGGTATCGAGACCCAGTACTTC.

This clonotype was observed many times. The genes are TRBV29-1 and TRBJ1-2; perhaps TRBD1 as D (6 bases). Trimming left V 6 bases short and J 4 bases short, with 15 bases between. The CDR3 runs 13 residues. CDR1 is SQVTM and CDR2 is ANQGSEA in the germline V gene. This CDR3 reads CSVASGTSYGYTF. The CDR3 DNA reads TGCAGCGTGGCCTCGGGGACAAGCTATGGCTACACCTTC.

A remark on this clonotype: One end of the junction fails to match germline, which may point to a read error. V gene TRBV5-5 combines with J gene TRBJ2-7, with D perhaps assigned TRBD1 or TRBD2 (5 bases each). The CDR3 is 14 residues long. From germline, CDR1 is SGHKS and CDR2 YYEKEE (reference sequence). The CDR3 nucleotides are TGTACCAGCAGCTTATCGAGGGGAGCCGACGAGCAGTACTTC. This sequence encodes CTSSLSRGADEQYF.

This clonotype has only a few counts. J is TRBJ2-5 and V is TRBV7-2, with a tentative D call TRBD2 (5 bases). CDR1 is SGHTA, CDR2 FQGNSA, per germline. The CDR3 loop spans 17 amino acids. V lost 3 bases to trimming and J lost 1 base, with 18 bases between them. Here the CDR3 reads CASSLGSGWQPQETQYF. In DNA form, the CDR3 reads TGTGCCAGCAGCTTGGGGAGTGGGTGGCAGCCCCAAGAGACCCAGTACTTC.

J is TRBJ2-1 and V is TRBV7-2; 9 bases match TRBD2. Germline V gene lookup returns CDR1 SGHTA and CDR2 FQGNSA. With 2 bases clipped from V and 4 bases from J, the junction kept 18 bases outside the gene matches. The CDR3 spans 20 residues. The CDR3 DNA sequence: TGTGCCAGCAGCTTATTTGGTCGGGGACTAGCTGCTTACCGATACAATGAGCAGTTCTTC. Its translation: CASSLFGRGLAAYRYNEQFF.

The chain has TRBV3-1 and TRBJ2-3; no clear D gene. CDR3 length: 13 amino acids. The germline V and J ends were trimmed by 2 bases and 0 bases, with 3 bases remaining between them. The V gene's germline CDR1 is LGHDT and CDR2 YNNKEL (reference sequence). The CDR3 loop is CASSQKSTDTQYF. In DNA, the CDR3 is TGTGCCAGCAGCCAAAAAAGCACAGATACGCAGTATTTT.

This chain connects TRBV4-3 to TRBJ1-4, with D perhaps TRBD1 (6 bases). The germline CDR1 and CDR2 sequences are LGHNA and YSLEER. The CDR3 extends over 15 amino acids. The germline V and J ends were trimmed by 4 bases and 3 bases, with 12 bases remaining between them. The CDR3 nucleotides read TGCGCCAGCAGCCTAACAGGGTCTGCTAATGAAAAACTGTTTTTT. Encoded protein: CASSLTGSANEKLFF.

This clonotype was detected once. V and J are TRBV5-1 and TRBJ2-2; TRBD2 might be the D (5 bases). Trimming removed 6 bases from V and 4 bases from J, with 16 bases in between. CDR1 is SGHRS and CDR2 is YFSETQ in the germline V gene. This CDR3 spans 15 amino acids. Written as DNA, the CDR3 is TGCGCCAGCACCCCCTTAGGAGCGGCCACCGGGGAGCTGTTTTTT. Encoded protein: CASTPLGAATGELFF.

The chain combines TRBV4-2 with TRBJ2-1; D might be TRBD2 (6 bases). The CDR3 has 15 amino acids. Trimming removed 0 bases at V and 10 bases at J, with 16 bases between. Per germline, CDR1 LGHNA and CDR2 YNFKEQ. The DNA of the CDR3 is TGTGCCAGCAGCCAAGATGCCCACACGGGGGAGGAGCAGTTCTTC. It encodes CASSQDAHTGEEQFF.

The chain combines TRBV6-1 with TRBJ2-3; 9 positions match TRBD2. Germline loops: CDR1 MNHNS, CDR2 SASEGT. The CDR3 totals 14 residues. The trim removed 11 bases at V and 5 bases at J, leaving 11 bases unmatched. CDR3 protein: CAGARTSAGDTQYF. The CDR3 DNA reads TGTGCCGGGGCTAGGACTAGCGCGGGAGATACGCAGTATTTT.

The chain is built from TRBV20-1 and TRBJ2-7; either TRBD1 or TRBD2 may fit D (7 bases each). V lost 5 bases to trimming and J lost 6 bases, with 17 bases between them. CDR1 DFQATT and CDR2 SNEGSKA come from the germline V gene (reference sequence). This CDR3 region has 13 residues. CDR3 sequence reads: CSAGGDREGEQYF. The CDR3 DNA reads TGCAGTGCTGGGGGCGACAGGGAGGGCGAGCAGTACTTC.

This clonotype was seen only once. The chain couples TRBV4-1 to TRBJ2-1, with 11 bases matching TRBD2. Germline CDR1 reads MGHRA; CDR2 reads YSYEKL. The CDR3 runs to 20 residues. V trimming: 3 bases; J trimming: 10 bases; junction bases outside the gene matches: 23. This chain's CDR3 is CASSQAHVVLAGGPVGEQFF. The CDR3, as DNA: TGCGCCAGCAGCCAGGCTCATGTCGTCCTAGCGGGGGGCCCGGTTGGCGAGCAGTTCTTC.

The V and J genes are TRBV7-2 and TRBJ2-5, with 12 bases aligning to TRBD2. Unmatched junction bases numbered 8, after V lost 7 bases and J lost 5 bases. This CDR3 is 15 amino acids long. Looked up from germline, CDR1 is SGHTA and CDR2 is FQGNSA. CDR3 sequence: CASTMTSGGFETQYF. In DNA, the CDR3 is TGTGCCAGCACCATGACTAGCGGGGGTTTCGAGACCCAGTACTTC. The complete variable domain, with remaining parts taken from reference TRBV7-2 and TRBJ2-5, reads GAGVSQSPSNKVTEKGKDVELRCDPISGHTALYWYRQSLGQGLEFLIYFQGNSAPDKSGLPSDRFSAERTGGSVSTLTIQRTQQEDSAVYLCASTMTSGGFETQYFGPGTRLLVL.

This clonotype came up a few times. This chain links TRBV20-1 with TRBJ1-2; D uncertain. In germline, CDR1 is DFQATT, CDR2 SNEGSKA (reference sequence). There are 11 residues in the CDR3. V dropped 4 bases and J dropped 4 bases, with 7 bases sitting between them. In DNA form, the CDR3 reads TGCAGTGCTACGGGGAGCTATGGCTACACCTTC. This translates into CSATGSYGYTF.

DNA of the CDR3: TGTGCCAGCAGTTCGCAACAGGGATTCTACGAGCAGTACTTC. It codes for CASSSQQGFYEQYF. The chain recombines TRBV7-2 with TRBJ2-7; TRBD1 might be the D (6 bases). The V end lost 6 bases, the J end lost 3 bases, and 15 bases lay between the germline ends. The CDR3 is made up of 14 amino acids. The germline V gene encodes CDR1 SGHTA and CDR2 FQGNSA.

This clonotype was counted ten times or more. The chain employs TRBV4-2 and TRBJ2-3; TRBD2 matches at 11 bases. V was clipped by 4 bases and J by 2 bases; unmatched bases: 5. The CDR3 length is 16 residues. Germline values: CDR1 LGHNA, CDR2 YNFKEQ. This chain's CDR3 is CASSPQLAGDTDTQYF. The CDR3 DNA reads as TGTGCCAGCAGCCCACAACTAGCGGGGGACACAGATACGCAGTATTTT.

The gene calls are TRBV4-3 and TRBJ2-2, with D hard to call. This CDR3 region has 13 residues. Trimming stripped 0 bases from V and 9 bases from J, with 8 bases between. Germline V gives CDR1 LGHNA, CDR2 YSLEER. CDR3 loop: CASSQDMGWELFF. The DNA of the CDR3 is TGCGCCAGCAGCCAAGATATGGGCTGGGAGCTGTTTTTT.

This sequence joins TRBV9 and TRBJ2-5, with D uncertain. The germline CDR1 and CDR2 sequences are SGDLS and YYNGEE. CDR3 length: 15 residues. V was clipped by 4 bases and J by 4 bases, with 17 bases between them. The CDR3 DNA sequence: TGTGCCAGCAGCTCGGCAGTAGACACACCAGAGACCCAGTACTTC. Protein: CASSSAVDTPETQYF.

This clonotype appeared a few times. The chain recombines TRBV5-1 with TRBJ1-2, with a tentative D call TRBD1 (6 bases). Between the trimmed V and J ends, which lost 4 bases and 8 bases, there was a span of 21 bases. The CDR3 runs 15 residues. Germline V lookup: CDR1 SGHRS, CDR2 YFSETQ. CDR3 coding DNA: TGCGCCAGCAGCCGCACAGCAGGGACGGGGGCAGGCTACACCTTC. This codes for CASSRTAGTGAGYTF.